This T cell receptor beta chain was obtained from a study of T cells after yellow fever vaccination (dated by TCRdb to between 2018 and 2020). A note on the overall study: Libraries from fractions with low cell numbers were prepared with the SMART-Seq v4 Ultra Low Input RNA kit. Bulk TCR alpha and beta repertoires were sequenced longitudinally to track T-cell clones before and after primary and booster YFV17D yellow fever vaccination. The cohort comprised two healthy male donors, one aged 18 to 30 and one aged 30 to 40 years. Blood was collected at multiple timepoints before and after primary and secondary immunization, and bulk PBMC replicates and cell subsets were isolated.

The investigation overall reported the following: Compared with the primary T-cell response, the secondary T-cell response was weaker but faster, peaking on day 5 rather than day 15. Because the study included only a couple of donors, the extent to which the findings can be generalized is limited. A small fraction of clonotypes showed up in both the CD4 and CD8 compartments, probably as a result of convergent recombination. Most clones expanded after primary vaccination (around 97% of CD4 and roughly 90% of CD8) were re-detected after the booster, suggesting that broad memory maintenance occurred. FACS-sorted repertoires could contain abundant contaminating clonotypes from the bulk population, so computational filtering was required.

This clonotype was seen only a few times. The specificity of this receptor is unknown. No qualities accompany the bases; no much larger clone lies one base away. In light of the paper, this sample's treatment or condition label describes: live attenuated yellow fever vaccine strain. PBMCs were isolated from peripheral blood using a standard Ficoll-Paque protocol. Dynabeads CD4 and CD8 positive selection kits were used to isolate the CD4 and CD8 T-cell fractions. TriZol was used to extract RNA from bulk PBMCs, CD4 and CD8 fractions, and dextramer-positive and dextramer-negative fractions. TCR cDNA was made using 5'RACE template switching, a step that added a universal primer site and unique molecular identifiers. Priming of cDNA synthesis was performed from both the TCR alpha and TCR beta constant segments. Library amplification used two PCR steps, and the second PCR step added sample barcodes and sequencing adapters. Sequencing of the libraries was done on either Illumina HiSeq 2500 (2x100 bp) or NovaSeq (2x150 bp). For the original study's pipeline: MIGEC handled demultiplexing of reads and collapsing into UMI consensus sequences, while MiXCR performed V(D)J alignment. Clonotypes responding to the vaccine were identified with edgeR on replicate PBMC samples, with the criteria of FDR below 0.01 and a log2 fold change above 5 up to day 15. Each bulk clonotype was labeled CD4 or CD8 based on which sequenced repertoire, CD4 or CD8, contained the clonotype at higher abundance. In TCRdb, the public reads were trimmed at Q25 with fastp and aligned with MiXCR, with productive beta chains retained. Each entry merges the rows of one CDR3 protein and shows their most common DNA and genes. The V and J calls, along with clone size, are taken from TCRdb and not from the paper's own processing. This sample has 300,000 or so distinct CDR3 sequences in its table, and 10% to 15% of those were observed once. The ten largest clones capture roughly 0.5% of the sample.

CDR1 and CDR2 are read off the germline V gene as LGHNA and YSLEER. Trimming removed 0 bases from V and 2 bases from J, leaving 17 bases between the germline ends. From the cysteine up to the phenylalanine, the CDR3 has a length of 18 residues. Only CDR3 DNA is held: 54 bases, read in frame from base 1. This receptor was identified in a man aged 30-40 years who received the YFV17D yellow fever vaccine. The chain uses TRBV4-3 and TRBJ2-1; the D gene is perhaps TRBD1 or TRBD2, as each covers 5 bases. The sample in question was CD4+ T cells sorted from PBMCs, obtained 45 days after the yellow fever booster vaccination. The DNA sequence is TGCGCCAGCAGCCAAGATCTTTCATTCGGGACGGCCTACAATGAGCAGTTCTTC. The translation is CASSQDLSFGTAYNEQFF.